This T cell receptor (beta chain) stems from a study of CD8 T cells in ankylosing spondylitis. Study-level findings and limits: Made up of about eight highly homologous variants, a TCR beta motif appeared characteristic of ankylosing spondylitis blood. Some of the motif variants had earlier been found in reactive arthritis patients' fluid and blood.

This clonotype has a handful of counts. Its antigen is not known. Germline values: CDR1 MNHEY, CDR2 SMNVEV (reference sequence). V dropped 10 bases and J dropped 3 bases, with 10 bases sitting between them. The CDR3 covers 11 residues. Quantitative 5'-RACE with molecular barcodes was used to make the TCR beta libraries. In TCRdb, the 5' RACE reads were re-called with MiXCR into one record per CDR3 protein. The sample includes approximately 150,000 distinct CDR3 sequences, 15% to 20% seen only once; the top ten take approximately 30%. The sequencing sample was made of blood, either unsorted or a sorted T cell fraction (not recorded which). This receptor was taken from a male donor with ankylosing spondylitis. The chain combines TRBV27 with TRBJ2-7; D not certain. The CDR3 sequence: CATTDGYEQYF. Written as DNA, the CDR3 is TGTGCCACCACCGACGGCTACGAGCAGTACTTC.